The sequence of this TCR beta chain was determined in a study of blood T cell repertoires in COVID-19. Methods used by the authors: Estimation of nucleated cell counts relied on the amplification of reference gene primers. Libraries were prepared by immunoSEQ multiplex PCR; TCRdb keeps only in-frame clonotypes and omits some of them. V and J calls plus clone size are reproduced from that table; the DNA served to infer D and trimming. The table includes about 73,000 clones, 89% detected once. Unmatched junction bases numbered 9, after V lost 2 bases and J lost 7 bases. The germline V gene encodes CDR1 MNHEY and CDR2 SMNVEV (reference sequence). CDR3 length equals 15 residues.

This sequence was found in a man older than 75 with acute or convalescent COVID-19. Sequenced: peripheral blood. J is TRBJ1-2 and V is TRBV27; TRBD1 agrees at 8 bases. CDR3 in DNA: TGTGCCAGCAGTTTAGGCCCCCGTCAGGGGGCTGGCTACACCTTC. It translates to CASSLGPRQGAGYTF.